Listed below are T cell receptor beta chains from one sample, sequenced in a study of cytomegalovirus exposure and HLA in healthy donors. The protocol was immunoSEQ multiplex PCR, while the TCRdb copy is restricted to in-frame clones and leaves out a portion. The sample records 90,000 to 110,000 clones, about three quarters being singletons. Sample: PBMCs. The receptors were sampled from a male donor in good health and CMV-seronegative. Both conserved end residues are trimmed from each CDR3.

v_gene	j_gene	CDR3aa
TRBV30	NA	AWSGPRAGDGTYEQY
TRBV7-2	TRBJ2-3	ASSLGTSGKGDTQY
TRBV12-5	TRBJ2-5	ASGSPTTAGVGETQY
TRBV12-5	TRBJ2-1	ASGTRGDEQF
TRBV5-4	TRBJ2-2	ASRGGGSGELF
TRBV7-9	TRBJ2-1	ASSLGFGLAGDSNEQF
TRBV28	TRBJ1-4	ASSSRGEKLF
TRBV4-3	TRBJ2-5	ASSYSGRGSETQY
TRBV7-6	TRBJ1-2	ASSPRREGGVSGYGYT
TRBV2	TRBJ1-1	ASSPLRRQGGTEAF
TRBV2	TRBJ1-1	ASMGGTTEAF